Each of the 19 T cell receptor beta chains below was sequenced from the same sample in a study of neurological immune-mediated disorders. Each CDR3 protein is one row after TCRdb ran MiXCR on the 5' RACE reads. This sample yields more than 35,000 distinct CDR3 sequences, of which about 9.3% are seen a single time; about 7% belongs to the top ten. The specimen sequenced was PBMCs. These receptor sequences come from a woman in her thirties with HTLV-1-associated myelopathy (HAM/TSP).

This clonotype came up many times. The V gene is TRBV7-9, the J gene TRBJ2-7; the D call may be TRBD1 or TRBD2 (5 bases each). This CDR3 is 14 amino acids long. V gave up 5 bases and J gave up 2 bases, with 13 bases separating them. The germline CDR1 and CDR2 sequences are SEHNR and FQNEAQ (reference sequence). The CDR3 coding sequence is TGTGCCAGCAGCCCTCGACGGGGCCCCTACGAGCAGTACTTC. This translates into CASSPRRGPYEQYF. Based on the CDR3 plus reference TRBV7-9 and TRBJ2-7, the full variable domain is DTGVSQNPRHKITKRGQNVTFRCDPISEHNRLYWYRQTLGQGPEFLTYFQNEAQLEKSRLLSDRFSAERPKGSFSTLEIQRTEQGDSAMYLCASSPRRGPYEQYFGPGTRLTVT.

This clonotype was picked up many times. The chain combines TRBV5-1 with TRBJ2-7; TRBD2 aligns across 10 bases. Germline V gene data show CDR1 as SGHRS and CDR2 as YFSETQ. The CDR3 contains 16 residues. The V and J ends lost 2 bases and 6 bases, in that order; junction bases with no gene match: 11. The CDR3 bases are TGCGCCAGCAGCTTAGGACTAGCGGCCTCAAGGGGCGAGCAGTACTTC. Residues: CASSLGLAASRGEQYF.

This clonotype was found many times. J is TRBJ2-5 and V is TRBV27, with 7 positions matching TRBD1. Losses at the gene ends were 8 bases for V and 0 bases for J; bases not matched to a gene: 9. This CDR3 has 15 amino acids. Germline V CDR1 and CDR2: MNHEY, SMNVEV (reference sequence). In nucleotides, the CDR3 is TGTGCCAGCGCAGCAGGACAGGTGTACCAAGAGACCCAGTACTTC. It translates to CASAAGQVYQETQYF.

This clonotype was counted ten times or more. V is TRBV5-1 and J is TRBJ2-5; 10 positions agree with TRBD1. J lost 6 bases, V lost 4 bases, and 9 bases had no gene match. CDR1 and CDR2 from the germline V gene are SGHRS and YFSETQ. The CDR3 runs to 15 residues. For the CDR3, the DNA is TGCGCCAGCAGCCCTGCGACAGGGGGCTTGAAGACCCAGTACTTC. This translates into CASSPATGGLKTQYF.

This clonotype was recorded many times. J is TRBJ2-3 and V is TRBV20-1, with D possibly TRBD2 on 6 matching bases. This CDR3 has 13 amino acids. The V end lost 6 bases, the J end lost 4 bases, and 14 bases lay between the germline ends. Germline loops: CDR1 DFQATT, CDR2 SNEGSKA (reference sequence). Here the CDR3 reads CSANLAGSDTQYF. The DNA of the CDR3 is TGCAGTGCAAACCTTGCGGGGTCAGATACGCAGTATTTT.

At least ten counts were recorded for this clonotype. V usage is TRBV20-1 and J usage is TRBJ2-3; D ambiguous. Trimming took off 6 bases at V and 3 bases at J, with 22 bases between the two ends. CDR3 length: 16 amino acids. Germline-derived CDR1 and CDR2 are DFQATT and SNEGSKA (reference sequence). CDR3 nucleotide sequence: TGCAGTGCGCAACCCAGGAGCGTTCTTCGGACAGATACGCAGTATTTT. It encodes CSAQPRSVLRTDTQYF.

The sample holds many counts of this clonotype. The V call is TRBV3-1, the J call TRBJ1-2; TRBD1 matches 8 bases. The CDR3 covers 14 residues. Germline V lookup: CDR1 LGHDT, CDR2 YNNKEL (reference sequence). V was pared by 0 bases and J by 7 bases, with 4 bases of the junction left unmatched. The CDR3: CASSQDARGLGYTF. The CDR3 DNA reads as TGTGCCAGCAGCCAAGATGCCAGGGGGCTTGGCTACACCTTC.

The rearrangement joins TRBV5-1 to TRBJ1-1; no definite D call. This CDR3 region has 17 residues. Germline V gene sequence: CDR1 SGHRS, CDR2 YFSETQ. V was shortened by 4 bases and J by 0 bases, with 19 bases between the two germline ends. CDR3 nucleotide sequence: TGCGCCAGCAGCCAGCCTCAGGACGGACCAATGAACACTGAAGCTTTCTTT. Translating gives CASSQPQDGPMNTEAFF.

This clonotype was found many times. The chain couples TRBV12-3 or TRBV12-4 to TRBJ1-2; TRBD1 might be the D (5 bases). The CDR3 consists of 15 residues. V dropped 4 bases and J dropped 3 bases, with 15 bases sitting between them. The CDR3 DNA sequence: TGTGCCAGCAGTTCGAGTAGGGCAGGGCACTATGGCTACACCTTC. Translating it yields CASSSSRAGHYGYTF.

Points on this clonotype: It may be a read error: a sequence one base away is much more abundant. V is TRBV19 and J is TRBJ1-5; D may be TRBD1 (5 bases). This CDR3 is built from 20 residues. Germline V gene lookup returns CDR1 LNHDA and CDR2 SQIVND (reference sequence). CDR3 nucleotides: TGTGTCAGTAGACGACGAGCGCAGGGAACCCCCAAAGATAGCAATCAGCCCCAGCATTTT. Amino acid sequence: CVSRRRAQGTPKDSNQPQHF. Filled out from reference TRBV19 and TRBJ1-5, the complete variable domain reads DGGITQSPKYLFRKEGQNVTLSCEQNLNHDAMYWYRQDPGQGLRLIYYSQIVNDFQKGDIAEGYSVSREKKESFPLTVTSAQKNPTAFYLCVSRRRAQGTPKDSNQPQHFGDGTRLSIL.

Many counts were recorded for this clonotype. J is TRBJ2-3 and V is TRBV7-2; D gene unclear. Trimming took 2 bases from V and 0 from J, leaving 12 bases between them. CDR3 length: 16 amino acids. Per the germline V gene, CDR1 is SGHTA and CDR2 is FQGNSA. The CDR3 is CASSLYFAESTDTQYF. The CDR3 DNA reads TGTGCCAGCAGCTTATATTTTGCAGAGAGCACAGATACGCAGTATTTT.

V gene TRBV7-9 combines with J gene TRBJ2-1; no reliable D call. The germline gives CDR1 SEHNR, CDR2 FQNEAQ (reference sequence). V was shortened by 5 bases and J by 10 bases, with 15 bases between the two germline ends. This CDR3 contains 13 residues. The CDR3 loop reads CASSPQWEPEQFF. The DNA for the CDR3 is TGTGCCAGCAGCCCGCAGTGGGAACCGGAGCAGTTCTTC.

By sample fraction, this clonotype is medium-sized. The rearrangement joins TRBV20-1 to TRBJ2-2, with 12 bases that match TRBD2. CDR1 is DFQATT, CDR2 SNEGSKA, per germline (reference sequence). Trimming took 6 bases from V and 6 from J; bases not matched to a gene: 8. The CDR3 spans 15 residues. CDR3 in amino acids: CSAFSSGGASGELFF. CDR3 DNA: TGCAGTGCGTTTTCTAGCGGGGGGGCCTCCGGGGAGCTGTTTTTT.

Many counts were recorded for this clonotype. This sequence joins TRBV20-1 and TRBJ1-1; no reliable D call. The ends were cut back, 3 bases at V and 4 bases at J, with 15 bases in the middle. Looked up from germline, CDR1 is DFQATT and CDR2 is SNEGSKA (reference sequence). The CDR3 length is 14 residues. CDR3 in amino acids: CSASPGSEVTEAFF. CDR3 DNA sequence: TGCAGTGCTAGCCCCGGGAGCGAGGTCACTGAAGCTTTCTTT.

This clonotype was seen repeatedly, ten times or more. The gene calls are TRBV20-1 and TRBJ1-2; D may be TRBD1 (5 bases). Trimming removed 1 base at V and 1 base at J, with 13 bases between. CDR3 length: 15 residues. The germline V gene has CDR1 DFQATT and CDR2 SNEGSKA (reference sequence). The CDR3 nucleotides are TGCAGTGCTAGAGGGGTACAGGAAAGTAACTATGGCTACACCTTC. Amino acid sequence: CSARGVQESNYGYTF.

At least ten counts were recorded for this clonotype. Here the CDR3 reads CASSPRLAGETGELFF. The CDR3 DNA reads TGTGCCAGCAGCCCTCGCCTAGCGGGGGAGACCGGGGAGCTGTTTTTT. This chain connects TRBV7-9 to TRBJ2-2; TRBD2 agrees at 10 bases. The trim removed 5 bases at V and 5 bases at J, leaving 8 bases unmatched. The CDR3 runs 16 residues. Germline V gene sequence: CDR1 SEHNR, CDR2 FQNEAQ (reference sequence).

This clonotype has a count of ten or more. The chain carries TRBV20-1 and TRBJ1-2; no clear D. Germline V gene data show CDR1 as DFQATT and CDR2 as SNEGSKA (reference sequence). This CDR3 region has 12 residues. V dropped 1 base and J dropped 8 bases, with 11 bases sitting between them. CDR3 DNA: TGCAGTGCTAGAGTCCTAGATGGGGGCTACACCTTC. This translates into CSARVLDGGYTF.

The V call is TRBV20-1, the J call TRBJ2-1, with TRBD1 matching 7 bases. The germline V gene has CDR1 DFQATT and CDR2 SNEGSKA (reference sequence). The ends lost 4 bases at V and 0 bases at J; junction bases unmatched: 6. The CDR3 contains 15 residues. The CDR3 DNA sequence: TGCAGTGCTAACCGGGACAGAGCCTCCTACAATGAGCAGTTCTTC. This sequence encodes CSANRDRASYNEQFF.

This clonotype was counted at least ten times. The rearrangement uses TRBV7-2 and TRBJ1-6, with TRBD1 identical over 7 bases. Trimming cost V 2 bases and J 6 bases; bases outside gene matches: 1. Germline V gene sequence: CDR1 SGHTA, CDR2 FQGNSA. The CDR3 is made up of 14 amino acids. The CDR3 protein is CASSLQGGNSPLHF. Written as DNA, the CDR3 is TGTGCCAGCAGCTTACAGGGGGGTAATTCACCCCTCCACTTT.